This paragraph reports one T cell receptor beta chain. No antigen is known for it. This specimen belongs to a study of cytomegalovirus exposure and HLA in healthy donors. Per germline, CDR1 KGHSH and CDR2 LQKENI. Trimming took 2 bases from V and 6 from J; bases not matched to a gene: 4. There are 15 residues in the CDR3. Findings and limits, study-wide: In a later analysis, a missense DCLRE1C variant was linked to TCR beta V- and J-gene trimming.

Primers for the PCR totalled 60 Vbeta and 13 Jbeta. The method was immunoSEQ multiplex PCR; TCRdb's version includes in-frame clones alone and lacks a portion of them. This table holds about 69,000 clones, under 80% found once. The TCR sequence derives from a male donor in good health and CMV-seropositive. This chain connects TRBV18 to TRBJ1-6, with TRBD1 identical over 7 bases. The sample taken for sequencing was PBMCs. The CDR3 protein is CASSPEGAGNSPLHF. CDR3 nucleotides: TGTGCCAGCTCACCAGAGGGGGCCGGTAATTCACCCCTCCACTTT.